The next 6 T cell receptor beta chains were all read from a single sample in a study of blood T cells in healthy people across ages. For the second PCR, which ran for 7 to 11 cycles, a sample-barcoded 5' primer and a J-beta primer mix were used. TCRdb called the 5' RACE reads again in MiXCR, with one record for every CDR3 protein. The table shows roughly 1,100,000 distinct CDR3 sequences, with approximately 26% occurring only once. The same data also contributed to another study, on T cells of mothers and their children.

Input material: blood. The source is a girl aged 2 to 9 in good health.

This clonotype appeared a few times. The chain carries TRBV6-5 and TRBJ1-2; 9 nucleotides line up with TRBD1. J gave up 5 bases and V 2 bases, and 3 bases lay outside the gene matches. The CDR3 extends over 14 amino acids. The germline V gene encodes CDR1 MNHEY and CDR2 SVGAGI. Here the CDR3 reads CASSYAGQGYGYTF. CDR3 sequence (DNA): TGTGCCAGCAGTTACGCGGGACAGGGATATGGCTACACCTTC.

The rearrangement uses TRBV5-1 and TRBJ1-3; no clear D gene. CDR1 is SGHRS, CDR2 YFSETQ, per germline. V lost 0 bases and J 0 bases, leaving 10 bases between the germline ends. This CDR3 spans 16 amino acids. CDR3 sequence (DNA): TGCGCCAGCAGCTTGGAGTCGCCACGCTCTGGAAACACCATATATTTT. It encodes CASSLESPRSGNTIYF. Looking up the rest from reference TRBV5-1 and TRBJ1-3 gives the full variable domain: KAGVTQTPRYLIKTRGQQVTLSCSPISGHRSVSWYQQTPGQGLQFLFEYFSETQRNKGNFPGRFSGRQFSNSRSEMNVSTLELGDSALYLCASSLESPRSGNTIYFGEGSWLTVV.

The gene calls are TRBV6-2 or TRBV6-3 and TRBJ2-1; either TRBD1 or TRBD2 may supply D (5 bases each). Germline V CDR1 and CDR2: MNHEY, SVGEGT. The length of the CDR3 is 13 residues. Trimming took 5 bases from V and 5 from J, leaving 10 bases between them. The CDR3 bases are TGTGCCAGCAGTCCGGGACCTCACAATGAGCAGTTCTTC. Translation gives CASSPGPHNEQFF.

This clonotype was seen only a few times. The chain employs TRBV27 and TRBJ2-7, with 8 bases aligning to TRBD2. Germline V gene sequence: CDR1 MNHEY, CDR2 SMNVEV (reference sequence). CDR3 size: 14 residues. Trimming removed 3 bases from V and 2 bases from J; junction bases left unmatched: 3. The DNA for the CDR3 is TGTGCCAGCAGTTTTCGGGAGGGTACCTACGAGCAGTACTTC. As protein: CASSFREGTYEQYF.

This clonotype was recorded a few times. The V call is TRBV2, the J call TRBJ2-7, with D maybe TRBD2 (7 bases). CDR1 and CDR2 from the germline V gene are SNHLY and FYNNEI. The CDR3 is made up of 13 amino acids. The V gene lost 6 bases and the J gene lost 5 bases, with 14 bases spanning the gap. This chain's CDR3 is CASRGGERNEQYF. The CDR3 DNA reads as TGTGCCAGCAGAGGGGGGGAGCGGAACGAGCAGTACTTC.

This sequence joins TRBV5-1 and TRBJ2-3; tentative D call: TRBD2 (6 bases). V lost 5 bases to trimming and J lost 2 bases, with 9 bases between them. The germline V gene encodes CDR1 SGHRS and CDR2 YFSETQ. The CDR3 extends over 13 amino acids. The CDR3 coding sequence is TGCGCCAGCAGACTAGCCATCACAGATACGCAGTATTTT. The encoded protein is CASRLAITDTQYF.